This T cell receptor beta chain originates from a study of beta chain features in type 1 diabetes. Whole-study findings and limits: There were fewer insertions and more deletions at the VDJ junctions of type 1 diabetes patients.

Germline values: CDR1 LGHNA, CDR2 YNFKEQ. V lost 0 bases and J lost 5, with 14 bases in between. The CDR3 loop spans 15 amino acids. In this sample, this clone turned up a few times. Antigen: not known. Expressed TCRB transcripts were sequenced, since all the RNA that had been isolated was reverse transcribed. The read count averaged approximately 3.5 million across naive, central memory and regulatory T cell samples. Clones were read by immunoSEQ multiplex PCR, and TCRdb kept only the in-frame ones, dropping some. The table includes fewer than 400,000 clones, roughly 8% detected once. V is TRBV4-2 and J is TRBJ2-7, with D maybe TRBD2 (6 bases). Sequencing was performed on central memory CD4+ T cells from blood. This TCR derives from a woman between 18 and 30 years old in good health. In DNA form, the CDR3 reads TGTGCCAGCAGCCAAGAGGCGACTAGTTTCGACGAGCAGTACTTC. Residues: CASSQEATSFDEQYF.